This record covers a single T cell receptor (beta chain). Per the authors' pipeline: Cell counts per sample came from amplifying reference gene primers. Clones were sequenced by immunoSEQ multiplex PCR, and TCRdb holds only the in-frame ones, with some missing. V, J and clone size derive from that table, while D and trimming were established from the DNA sequence. The sample has around 280,000 clones; around 91% are singletons. The entry originates in a study of blood T cell repertoires in COVID-19. At the level of the study: COVID-19 samples, acute and convalescent, were from the United States, Italy and Spain.

Cohort placement rested on clinical history that participants reported themselves. This CDR3 has 15 amino acids. Germline CDR1 MDHEN, CDR2 SYDVKM. V dropped 6 bases and J dropped 4 bases, with 16 bases sitting between them. This sequence joins TRBV28 and TRBJ1-3, with TRBD1 as a possible D gene (5 bases). The sequencing input was PBMCs or T cells enriched from blood (not recorded which). The TCR sequence derives from a woman aged 18-29 years with acute COVID-19. The CDR3 region is CASRFTRAPGNTIYF. The CDR3 coding sequence is TGTGCCAGCAGATTTACCAGGGCGCCCGGAAACACCATATATTTT.